This T cell receptor (beta chain) appears in the sequencing data of a study of T cell repertoires in cytomegalovirus infection. Across the study: In public TCR beta signatures, there were indications of both CMV infection and matching HLA type.

On this clonotype itself: Its antigen is unidentified. Given a much more abundant clone one base away, this may be a read error.

Study-level findings and limits: Individuals carrying CMV plus the relevant HLA were identified by cumulative frequency of public TCR beta families. The ex vivo response showed dominance by HLA-C-restricted CMV-specific TCR beta clonotypes.

CDR3 length: 15 residues. V was trimmed by 5 bases and J by 1 base, leaving 15 bases between them. The germline CDR1 and CDR2 sequences are SGHTA and FQGNSA. A single record per CDR3 protein comes from TCRdb applying MiXCR to the reads. In the table there are around 290,000 distinct CDR3 sequences, roughly 24% of which are singletons. The clonotype comes from a human donor in good health (CMV status not recorded). Some clones in this sample may be carry-over from other donors' samples. The specimen sequenced was PBMCs. The chain carries TRBV7-2 and TRBJ2-7; a weak D match, TRBD1 (6 bases). The CDR3 DNA reads as TGTGCCAGCAGCATCAGAGGGGGTCTTTCCTACGAGCAGTACTTC. Amino acid sequence: CASSIRGGLSYEQYF.